The subject of this entry is one TCR beta chain. What it binds is not known. Libraries were prepared by immunoSEQ multiplex PCR; TCRdb keeps only in-frame clonotypes and omits some of them. The data contain about 71,000 clones, around 72% of them singletons. This sample was taken from a study of vaccination effects on CD4 cells after COVID-19. Regarding the study as a whole: Long after vaccination, the clones induced by infection and by vaccine shrank markedly in size. Vaccine-induced clones in healthy vaccinees cross-reacted with common cold coronaviruses in only 1 of 255 cases. Relatively few convalescent patients took part in the study, which had no early post-infection timepoints.

The V gene's germline CDR1 is SGHTA and CDR2 FQGNSA. Trimming cost V 0 bases and J 8 bases; bases outside gene matches: 3. The CDR3 totals 14 residues. Peptide-pool stimulation followed by sequencing identified expanded antigen-specific CD4+ clonotypes in the ViraFEST assay. Cultured cells yielded isolated CD4+ T cells after 10 to 11 days. Recipients of the vaccine had no prior SARS-CoV-2 infection and negative nucleocapsid antibodies. The culture medium for 1.5 million to 2.5 million PBMC per well included 9.5 to 10 IU/ml IL-2 and about 10 ug/ml peptides. This clonotype was obtained from a human donor who received a COVID-19 vaccine. Specimen: CD4+ T cells from PBMCs cultured with HCoV-OC43 spike peptides, collected before COVID-19 vaccination. Subset noted: HCoV-OC43 spike overlapping peptide pool stimulation. The V call is TRBV7-2, the J call TRBJ2-1, with 8 bases that match TRBD2. The CDR3 region is CASSLAGGAYEQFF. CDR3 bases: TGTGCCAGCAGCTTAGCCGGGGGGGCATATGAGCAGTTCTTC.